Listed below are T cell receptor beta chains from one sample, sequenced in a study of cytotoxic CD8 clonotypes in ibrutinib-treated CLL. The table came from immunoSEQ multiplex PCR; TCRdb's copy has only in-frame clones and leaves some out. The sample consists of 75,000 to 80,000 clones, 70% to 90% of them appearing once. The sequencing used PBMCs, collected after 24 months of ibrutinib treatment. These receptors came from a human donor with chronic lymphocytic leukemia. Both conserved end residues are part of each CDR3. The order of the fields is J gene, clone size, V gene, D gene, CDR3 DNA, CDR3 protein. A D gene is named only where the DNA matches it firmly. Some rows mark clone size as missing; the rest say once, few, many or name a class of expanded clone.

TRBJ1-5	-	TRBV5-1	-	TGCGCCAGCAGCTTGTCGGGGAATAGCAATCAGCCCCAGCATTTT	CASSLSGNSNQPQHF
TRBJ2-3	once	TRBV5-1	TRBD2	TGCGCCAGCAGCTTGGGACTAGCGGGAGTTCGAGATACGCAGTATTTT	CASSLGLAGVRDTQYF
TRBJ2-1	-	TRBV30	TRBD1	TGTGCCTGGAGTTCAAAGCACGGGACAGCCCCCAATGAGCAGTTCTTC	CAWSSKHGTAPNEQFF
TRBJ2-7	-	TRBV5-1	-	TGCGCCAGCAGCCTCAGACCTCTTTCCTACGAGCAGTACTTC	CASSLRPLSYEQYF
TRBJ2-5	-	TRBV7-9	TRBD1	TGTGCCAGCAGCTTAGACCGACAGGGTGAGACCCAGTACTTC	CASSLDRQGETQYF
TRBJ1-2	few	TRBV4-3	-	TGCGCCAGCAGCCAAGACAGCTTCTATGGCTACACCTTC	CASSQDSFYGYTF
TRBJ2-5	-	TRBV11-2	TRBD1	TGTGCCAGCAGCCCCGATTTGGGGACAGTGGTGACCCAGTACTTC	CASSPDLGTVVTQYF
TRBJ2-7	once	TRBV28	-	TGTGCCAGCAGAAATTCCCCTTTATACGAGCAGTACTTC	CASRNSPLYEQYF
TRBJ1-1	-	TRBV5-1	-	TGCGCCAGCAGCTTGGAGGTAGAGATCACTGAAGCTTTCTTT	CASSLEVEITEAFF
TRBJ2-1	-	TRBV6-1	-	TGTGCCAGCCTGGAGGGATACAATGAGCAGTTCTTC	CASLEGYNEQFF
TRBJ2-3	-	TRBV5-1	TRBD2	TGCGCCAGCAGCTTGAGGCTAGCGGTGGGCGCAGATACGCAGTATTTT	CASSLRLAVGADTQYF
TRBJ1-5	few	TRBV4-2	-	TGTGCCGCCGGCGGGCTCGGGGATCAGCCCCAGCATTTT	CAAGGLGDQPQHF
TRBJ2-5	-	TRBV9	-	TGTGCCAGCAGCGTGGGGACATCGGAGACCCAGTACTTC	CASSVGTSETQYF
TRBJ2-2	-	TRBV9	-	TGTGCCAGCAGCGTAGGATTAGTTCGCGGGGAGCTGTTTTTT	CASSVGLVRGELFF
TRBJ2-3	-	TRBV7-2	TRBD1	TGTGCCAGCAGCCCCCGAACGAGGACAGGGAAAAGAGATACGCAGTATTTT	CASSPRTRTGKRDTQYF
TRBJ1-5	-	TRBV4-2	TRBD1	TGTGCCAGCAGCCAAGTGGGTGGACAGGGGAATCAGCCCCAGCATTTT	CASSQVGGQGNQPQHF
TRBJ2-7	-	TRBV5-1	TRBD2	TGCGCCAGCAGCTTCCCACTAGCGGGAGAGAACGAGCAGTACTTC	CASSFPLAGENEQYF
TRBJ2-2	-	TRBV6-6	-	TGTGCCAGCAGTTACCAGGGTGGAAACACCGGGGAGCTGTTTTTT	CASSYQGGNTGELFF
TRBJ2-2	-	TRBV28	TRBD2	TGTGCCAGCAGTTTGTGGTCCCGACGGACTAGCGGGAGTAGAAGGAACACCGGGGAGCTGTTTTTT	CASSLWSRRTSGSRRNTGELFF
TRBJ1-5	-	TRBV15	TRBD1	TGTGCCACCAGCAGAGAACAGGGGCAAAATCAGCCCCAGCATTTT	CATSREQGQNQPQHF
TRBJ2-5	-	TRBV5-5	TRBD2	TGTGCCAGCAGTTCTTGGACTAGCGGCCAAGAGACCCAGTACTTC	CASSSWTSGQETQYF
TRBJ2-3	-	TRBV9	-	TGTGCCAGCAGCTTCCCTCGCGGACCTAGCACAGATACGCAGTATTTT	CASSFPRGPSTDTQYF
TRBJ2-7	-	TRBV7-9	TRBD1	TGTGCCAGCAGCTTGGGACAGGGTACGAGGCAGTACTTC	CASSLGQGTRQYF
TRBJ2-7	-	TRBV7-2	-	TGTGCCAGCAGCTTAGGGGGCCTTCCCTACGAGCAGTACTTC	CASSLGGLPYEQYF
TRBJ1-2	-	TRBV28	-	TGTGCCAGCAGTAGCCGGGGGGGACACGGCTATGGCTACACCTTC	CASSSRGGHGYGYTF
TRBJ1-4	-	TRBV7-6	-	TGTGCCAGCAGCTCCACTACCATGGGTCGCGAAAAACTGTTTTTT	CASSSTTMGREKLFF
TRBJ1-1	-	TRBV5-4	-	TGTGCCAGCAACTTCCGGGACGGGCGGACTGAAGCTTTCTTT	CASNFRDGRTEAFF
TRBJ2-3	-	TRBV5-6	TRBD2	TGTGCCAGCAGCTCGACCGGACTAGCAAACACAGATACGCAGTATTTT	CASSSTGLANTDTQYF
TRBJ2-7	-	TRBV19	-	TGTGCCAGTAGTGAACAGGGTGGCGCCTACGAGCAGTACTTC	CASSEQGGAYEQYF
TRBJ2-1	-	TRBV10-2	TRBD2	TGCGCCAGTGGGACTAGCGGGAGAGGCGATGAGCAGTTCTTC	CASGTSGRGDEQFF
TRBJ2-5	-	TRBV4-1	TRBD2	TGCGCCAGCAGCCAATCCGGGACTAATCAAGAGACCCAGTACTTC	CASSQSGTNQETQYF
TRBJ1-2	-	TRBV19	-	TGTGCCAGTAGTATCCGGATCTCCTATGGCTACACCTTC	CASSIRISYGYTF
TRBJ2-7	-	TRBV19	-	TGTGCCAGTAGTACCACGGACACGTACTCCTACGAGCAGTACTTC	CASSTTDTYSYEQYF
TRBJ2-7	-	TRBV20-1	-	TGCAGTATCCTTTCCAACGAGCAGTACTTC	CSILSNEQYF
TRBJ2-5	-	TRBV28	TRBD2	TGTGCCAGCAGTTTCTATGCTCTAGCGGGAGTAGTGGAGACCCAGTACTTC	CASSFYALAGVVETQYF
TRBJ2-3	-	TRBV4-1	TRBD2	TGCGCCAGCAGCCAAGGCATCCGGACTAGCGGGAGGGCCAAGATGACAGATACGCAGTATTTT	CASSQGIRTSGRAKMTDTQYF
TRBJ1-5	-	TRBV19	TRBD1	TGTGCCAGTAGCATACGACAGGGGATTGACAATCAGCCCCAGCATTTT	CASSIRQGIDNQPQHF
TRBJ1-2	medium-sized	TRBV19	-	TGTGCCAGACGTTACCCCCCGAAAAATGGCTACACCTTC	CARRYPPKNGYTF
TRBJ2-7	-	TRBV27	-	TGTGCCAGCAGCCCGCAGGCGGGAATCGCCTACGAGCAGTACTTC	CASSPQAGIAYEQYF
TRBJ2-1	-	TRBV7-9	-	TGTGCCAGCAATGTATCATGGCGGTTCTTC	CASNVSWRFF
TRBJ2-7	-	TRBV6-5	-	TGTGCCAGCAGTCGCGGACAGATAGAGTCCGAGCAGTACTTC	CASSRGQIESEQYF
TRBJ2-2	-	TRBV2	-	TGTGCCAGCAGTGAAGTCAGCACCGGGGAGCTGTTTTTT	CASSEVSTGELFF
TRBJ2-1	few	TRBV9	TRBD2	TGTGCCAGCAGCGCCATCGGACTAGGAGGGTACAATGAGCAGTTCTTC	CASSAIGLGGYNEQFF
TRBJ1-5	-	TRBV30	-	TGTGCCTGGAGTAAGGACACGTACAATCAGCCCCAGCATTTT	CAWSKDTYNQPQHF
TRBJ1-2	-	TRBV4-2	-	TGTGCCAGCAGCCCCGGACAGTTTAACTATGGCTACACCTTC	CASSPGQFNYGYTF
TRBJ2-3	-	TRBV5-1	-	TGCGCCAGCAGCTTATCGGGAGAGCCGGGTACGCAGTATTTT	CASSLSGEPGTQYF
TRBJ2-5	-	TRBV6-1	-	TGTGCCAGCAGTGAGATCTGGGATGGAGAGACCCAGTACTTC	CASSEIWDGETQYF
TRBJ2-3	once	TRBV18	TRBD2	TGTGCCAGCTCACCAGGCGGGGAGGGCCTGGATACGCAGTATTTT	CASSPGGEGLDTQYF
TRBJ1-2	-	TRBV7-3	-	TGTGCCAGCAGCTTGACAGGCTTGGGCTACACCTTC	CASSLTGLGYTF
TRBJ1-1	-	TRBV5-1	TRBD1	TGCGCCAGCAGCCCAGGGACAGGGAACACTGAAGCTTTCTTT	CASSPGTGNTEAFF
TRBJ2-7	once	TRBV5-1	TRBD2	TGCGCCAGCAGCCCCGGACTAGCGGGAGCGTCCTACGAGCAGTACTTC	CASSPGLAGASYEQYF
TRBJ1-5	few	TRBV7-9	-	TGTGCCAGCAGCCGGATGGGGGACTCGGGGCCCCAGCATTTT	CASSRMGDSGPQHF
TRBJ1-4	few	TRBV9	-	TGTGCCAGCAGCGTAGAGGGCGGGCTGGGGGCTAATGAAAAACTGTTTTTT	CASSVEGGLGANEKLFF
TRBJ2-3	-	TRBV28	-	TGTGCCAGCAGTTTTGTCAAGGTTCGGGGAGATACGCAGTATTTT	CASSFVKVRGDTQYF
TRBJ2-1	-	TRBV5-1	-	TGCGCCAGCAGCTCAACGGGACGCTTGAACAATGAGCAGTTCTTC	CASSSTGRLNNEQFF
TRBJ1-4	-	TRBV27	-	TGTGCCAGCCGAGGGAGAACTAATGAAAAACTGTTTTTT	CASRGRTNEKLFF